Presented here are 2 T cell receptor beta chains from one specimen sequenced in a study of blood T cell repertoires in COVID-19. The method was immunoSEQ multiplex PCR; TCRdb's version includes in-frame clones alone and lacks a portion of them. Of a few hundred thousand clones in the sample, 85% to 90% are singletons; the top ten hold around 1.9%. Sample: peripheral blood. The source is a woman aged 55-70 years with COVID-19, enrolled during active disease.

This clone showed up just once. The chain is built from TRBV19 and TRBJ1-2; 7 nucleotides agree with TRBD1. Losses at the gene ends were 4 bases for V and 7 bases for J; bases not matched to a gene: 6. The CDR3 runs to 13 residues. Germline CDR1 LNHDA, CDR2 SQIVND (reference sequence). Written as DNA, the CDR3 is TGTGCCAGTAGTAACAGACAGGGCACTGGCTACACCTTC. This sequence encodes CASSNRQGTGYTF.

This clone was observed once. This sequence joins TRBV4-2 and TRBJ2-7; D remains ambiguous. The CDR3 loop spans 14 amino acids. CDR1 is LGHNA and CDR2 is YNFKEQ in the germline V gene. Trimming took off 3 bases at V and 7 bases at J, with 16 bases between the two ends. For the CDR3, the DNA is TGTGCCAGCAGCCACCAAGATAGCCGAGTGGAGCAGTACTTC. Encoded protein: CASSHQDSRVEQYF.